This TCR beta chain was identified during a study of blood T cell repertoires in COVID-19. On the study more broadly: The samples span acute and convalescent COVID-19 from the United States, Italy and Spain.

The CDR3 totals 17 residues. J was trimmed by 7 bases and V by 1 base; bases with no gene match: 13. Looked up from germline, CDR1 is MNHEY and CDR2 is SMNVEV (reference sequence). The authors' processing: Reference gene primer amplification yielded estimated nucleated cell counts. This table comes from immunoSEQ multiplex PCR, and its TCRdb copy is limited to in-frame clones, with some not included. That table gives V, J and clone size, and the DNA gave D and trimming. The sample shows about 290,000 clones, under 90% of them seen only once. The study drew participants aged about 18 to 89 years from 24 US areas. The study assigned cohorts using participant-reported clinical history.

The sample taken for sequencing was PBMCs or T cells enriched from blood (not recorded which). V is TRBV27 and J is TRBJ2-1; the match to TRBD2 covers 7 bases. The receptor was derived from a woman aged 40 to 49 who had recovered from COVID-19. DNA of the CDR3: TGTGCCAGCAGTTTATTGGGGGGGACCCCGAACCAAAATGAGCAGTTCTTC. Translated, it gives CASSLLGGTPNQNEQFF.